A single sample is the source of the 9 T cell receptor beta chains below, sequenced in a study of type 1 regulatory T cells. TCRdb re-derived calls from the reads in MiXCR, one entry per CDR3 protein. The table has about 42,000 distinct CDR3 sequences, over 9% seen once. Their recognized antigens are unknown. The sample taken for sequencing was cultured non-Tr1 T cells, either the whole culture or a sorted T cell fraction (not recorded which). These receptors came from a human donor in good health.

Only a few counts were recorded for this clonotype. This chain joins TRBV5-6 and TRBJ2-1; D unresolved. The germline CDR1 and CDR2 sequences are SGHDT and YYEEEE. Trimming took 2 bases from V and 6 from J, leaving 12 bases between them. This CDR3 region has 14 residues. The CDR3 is CASSLRLTSNEQFF. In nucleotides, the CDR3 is TGTGCCAGCAGCTTACGACTGACCTCCAATGAGCAGTTCTTC. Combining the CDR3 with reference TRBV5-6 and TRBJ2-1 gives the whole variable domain DAGVTQSPTHLIKTRGQQVTLRCSPKSGHDTVSWYQQALGQGPQFIFQYYEEEERQRGNFPDRFSGHQFPNYSSELNVNALLLGDSALYLCASSLRLTSNEQFFGPGTRLTVL.

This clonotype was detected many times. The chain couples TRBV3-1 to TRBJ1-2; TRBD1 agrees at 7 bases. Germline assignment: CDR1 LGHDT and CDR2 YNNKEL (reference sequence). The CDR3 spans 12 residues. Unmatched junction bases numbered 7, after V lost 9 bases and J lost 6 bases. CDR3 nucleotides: TGTGCCAGGGAACAGGGGAAGAATGGCTACACCTTC. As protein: CAREQGKNGYTF.

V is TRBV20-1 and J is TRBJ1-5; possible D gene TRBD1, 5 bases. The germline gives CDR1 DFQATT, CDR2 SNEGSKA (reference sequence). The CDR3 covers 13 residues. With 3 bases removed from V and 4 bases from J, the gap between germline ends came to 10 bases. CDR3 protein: CSASRGYNQPQHF. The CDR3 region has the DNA TGCAGTGCTAGTAGGGGCTATAATCAGCCCCAGCATTTT.

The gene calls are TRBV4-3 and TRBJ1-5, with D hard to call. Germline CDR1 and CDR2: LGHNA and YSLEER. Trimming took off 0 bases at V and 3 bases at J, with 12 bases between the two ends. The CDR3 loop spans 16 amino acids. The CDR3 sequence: CASSQDFLANNQPQHF. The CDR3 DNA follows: TGCGCCAGCAGCCAAGATTTTTTAGCTAACAATCAGCCCCAGCATTTT.

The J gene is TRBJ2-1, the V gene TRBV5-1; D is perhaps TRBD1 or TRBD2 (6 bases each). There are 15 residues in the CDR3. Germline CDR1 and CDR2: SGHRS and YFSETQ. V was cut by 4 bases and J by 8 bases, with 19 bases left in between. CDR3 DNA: TGCGCCAGCAGCATGGAGGGGCAGGGGCTCCATGAGCAGTTCTTC. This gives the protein CASSMEGQGLHEQFF.

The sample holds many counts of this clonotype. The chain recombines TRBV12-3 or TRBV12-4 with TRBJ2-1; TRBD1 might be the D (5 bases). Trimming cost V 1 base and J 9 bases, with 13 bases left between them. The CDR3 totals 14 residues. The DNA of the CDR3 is TGTGCCAGCAGTTTAGTGGTAGGGGTCCCTGAGCAGTTCTTC. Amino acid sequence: CASSLVVGVPEQFF.

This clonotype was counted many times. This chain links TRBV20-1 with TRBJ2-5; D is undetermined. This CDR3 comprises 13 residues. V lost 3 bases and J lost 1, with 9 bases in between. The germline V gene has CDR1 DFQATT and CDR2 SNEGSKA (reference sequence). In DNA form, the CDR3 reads TGCAGTGCTAGTAATCAGCTCCAAGAGACCCAGTACTTC. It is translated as CSASNQLQETQYF.

CDR3 sequence reads: CSARDRRAGELFF. In DNA form, the CDR3 reads TGCAGTGCTAGAGATCGTCGAGCCGGGGAGCTGTTTTTT. The rearrangement uses TRBV20-1 and TRBJ2-2; D is unclear. The length of the CDR3 is 13 residues. Trimming removed 0 bases at V and 6 bases at J, with 8 bases between. From germline, CDR1 is DFQATT and CDR2 SNEGSKA (reference sequence).

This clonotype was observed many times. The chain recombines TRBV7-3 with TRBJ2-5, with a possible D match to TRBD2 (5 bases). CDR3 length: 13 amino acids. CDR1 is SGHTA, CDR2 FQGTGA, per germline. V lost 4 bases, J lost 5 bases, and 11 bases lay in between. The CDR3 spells CASSSSSLETQYF. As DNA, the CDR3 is TGTGCCAGCAGCTCCTCTAGCCTGGAGACCCAGTACTTC.